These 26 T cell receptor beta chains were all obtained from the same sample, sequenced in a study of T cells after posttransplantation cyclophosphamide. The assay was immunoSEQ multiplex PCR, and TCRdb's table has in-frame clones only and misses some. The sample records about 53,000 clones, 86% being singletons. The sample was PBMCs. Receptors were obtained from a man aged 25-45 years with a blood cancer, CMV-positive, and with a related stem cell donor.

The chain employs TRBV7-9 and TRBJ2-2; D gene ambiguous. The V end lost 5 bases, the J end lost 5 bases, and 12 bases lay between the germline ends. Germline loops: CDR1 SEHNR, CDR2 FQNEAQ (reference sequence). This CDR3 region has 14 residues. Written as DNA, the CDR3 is TGTGCCAGCAGCCTCGAGGTTGGGACCGGGGAGCTGTTTTTT. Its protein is CASSLEVGTGELFF.

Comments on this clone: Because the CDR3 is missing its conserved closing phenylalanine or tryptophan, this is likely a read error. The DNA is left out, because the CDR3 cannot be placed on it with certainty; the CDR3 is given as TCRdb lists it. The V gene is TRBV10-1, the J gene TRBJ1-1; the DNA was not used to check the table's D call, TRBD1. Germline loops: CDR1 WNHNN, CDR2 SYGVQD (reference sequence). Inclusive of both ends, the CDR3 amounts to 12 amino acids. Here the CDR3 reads CASSEWGAALNL.

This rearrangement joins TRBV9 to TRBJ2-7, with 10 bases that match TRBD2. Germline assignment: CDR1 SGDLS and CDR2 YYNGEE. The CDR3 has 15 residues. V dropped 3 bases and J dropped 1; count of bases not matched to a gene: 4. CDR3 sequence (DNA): TGTGCCAGCAGCGAAGGACTAGCGGATTCCTACGAGCAGTACTTC. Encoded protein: CASSEGLADSYEQYF.

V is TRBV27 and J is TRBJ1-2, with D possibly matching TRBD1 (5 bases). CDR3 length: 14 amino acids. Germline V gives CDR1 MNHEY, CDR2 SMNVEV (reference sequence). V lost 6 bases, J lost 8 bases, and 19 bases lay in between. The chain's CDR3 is CASSGTYSSMGYTF. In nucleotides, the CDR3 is TGTGCCAGCAGCGGGACTTACTCTTCTATGGGCTACACCTTC.

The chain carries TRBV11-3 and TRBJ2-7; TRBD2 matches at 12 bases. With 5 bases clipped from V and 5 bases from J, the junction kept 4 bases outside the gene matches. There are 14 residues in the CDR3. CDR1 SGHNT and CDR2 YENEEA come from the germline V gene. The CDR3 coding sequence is TGTGCCAGCAGCGAGGGACTAGCGGGCCACGAGCAGTACTTC. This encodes CASSEGLAGHEQYF.

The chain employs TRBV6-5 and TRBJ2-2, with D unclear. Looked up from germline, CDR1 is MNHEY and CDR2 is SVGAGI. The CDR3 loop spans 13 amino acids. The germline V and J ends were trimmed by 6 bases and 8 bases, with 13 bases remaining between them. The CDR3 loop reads CASSSYAEGELFF. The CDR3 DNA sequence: TGTGCCAGCAGCAGTTACGCGGAAGGGGAGCTGTTTTTT.

CDR3 loop: CASSYKGVAEAFF. CDR3 in DNA: TGTGCCAGCAGTTACAAGGGGGTGGCTGAAGCTTTCTTT. V gene TRBV6-5 combines with J gene TRBJ1-1, with D perhaps matching TRBD1 (6 bases). The CDR3 is made up of 13 amino acids. Germline lookup yields CDR1 MNHEY and CDR2 SVGAGI. V lost 2 bases, J lost 6 bases, and 10 bases lay in between.

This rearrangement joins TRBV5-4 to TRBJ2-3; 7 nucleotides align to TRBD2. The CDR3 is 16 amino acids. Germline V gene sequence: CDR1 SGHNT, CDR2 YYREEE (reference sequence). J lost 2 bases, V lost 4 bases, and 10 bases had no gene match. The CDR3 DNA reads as TGTGCCAGCAGCGATCTGGCGGGAGCTCCCACAGATACGCAGTATTTT. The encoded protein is CASSDLAGAPTDTQYF.

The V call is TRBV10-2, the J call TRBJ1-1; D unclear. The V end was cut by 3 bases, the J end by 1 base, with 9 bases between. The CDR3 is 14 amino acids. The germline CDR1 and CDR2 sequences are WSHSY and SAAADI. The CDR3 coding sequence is TGCGCCAGCAGTGATTCCGGGGAGAACACTGAAGCTTTCTTT. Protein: CASSDSGENTEAFF.

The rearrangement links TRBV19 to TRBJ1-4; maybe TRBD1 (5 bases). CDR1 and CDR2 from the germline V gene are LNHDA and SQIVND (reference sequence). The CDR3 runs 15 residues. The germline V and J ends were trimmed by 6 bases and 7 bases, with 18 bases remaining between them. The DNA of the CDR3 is TGTGCCAGTAGCCCACGGGGGGATTATGGTGAAAAACTGTTTTTT. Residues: CASSPRGDYGEKLFF.

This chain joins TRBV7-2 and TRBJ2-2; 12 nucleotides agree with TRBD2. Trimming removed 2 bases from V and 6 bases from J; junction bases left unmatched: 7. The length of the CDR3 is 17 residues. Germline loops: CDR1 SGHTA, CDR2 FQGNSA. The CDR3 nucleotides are TGTGCCAGCAGCTTACGACTAGCGGGAGTTGGGGCCGGGGAGCTGTTTTTT. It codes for CASSLRLAGVGAGELFF.

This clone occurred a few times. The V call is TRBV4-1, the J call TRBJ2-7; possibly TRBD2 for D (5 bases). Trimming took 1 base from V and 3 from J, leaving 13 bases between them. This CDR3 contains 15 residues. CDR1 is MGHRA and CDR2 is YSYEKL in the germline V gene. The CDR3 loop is CASSQGLQAVYEQYF. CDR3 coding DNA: TGCGCCAGCAGCCAAGGCCTTCAAGCGGTCTACGAGCAGTACTTC.

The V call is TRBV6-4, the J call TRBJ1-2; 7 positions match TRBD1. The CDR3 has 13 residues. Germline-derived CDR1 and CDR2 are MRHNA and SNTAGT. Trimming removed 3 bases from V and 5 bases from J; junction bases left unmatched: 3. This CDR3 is CASSEGDRYGYTF. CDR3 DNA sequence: TGTGCCAGCAGTGAAGGGGACAGATATGGCTACACCTTC.

CDR3 in amino acids: CSVERQAMSTEAFF. CDR3 bases: TGCAGCGTTGAACGACAGGCTATGAGCACTGAAGCTTTCTTT. This chain uses TRBV29-1 with TRBJ1-1; perhaps TRBD1 as D (6 bases). The CDR3 totals 14 residues. Germline-derived CDR1 and CDR2 are SQVTM and ANQGSEA. V was clipped by 2 bases and J by 4 bases, with 14 bases between them.

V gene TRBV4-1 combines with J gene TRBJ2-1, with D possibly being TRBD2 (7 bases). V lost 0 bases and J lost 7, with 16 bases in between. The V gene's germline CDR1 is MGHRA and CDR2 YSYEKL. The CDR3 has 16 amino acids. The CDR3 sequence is CASSQDWGGGVNEQFF. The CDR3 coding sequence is TGCGCCAGCAGCCAAGATTGGGGGGGCGGTGTGAATGAGCAGTTCTTC.

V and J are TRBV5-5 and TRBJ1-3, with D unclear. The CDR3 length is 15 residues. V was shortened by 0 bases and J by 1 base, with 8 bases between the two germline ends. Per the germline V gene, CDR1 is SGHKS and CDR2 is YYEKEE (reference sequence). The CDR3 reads CASSLVPGSGNTIYF. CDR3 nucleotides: TGTGCCAGCAGCTTGGTCCCCGGGTCTGGAAACACCATATATTTT.

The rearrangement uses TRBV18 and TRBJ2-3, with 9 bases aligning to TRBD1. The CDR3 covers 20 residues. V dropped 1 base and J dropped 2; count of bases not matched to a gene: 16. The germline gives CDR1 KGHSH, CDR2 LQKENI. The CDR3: CASSPRVPDRGKDYTDTQYF. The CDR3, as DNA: TGTGCCAGCTCACCACGGGTTCCCGACAGGGGGAAAGACTACACAGATACGCAGTATTTT.

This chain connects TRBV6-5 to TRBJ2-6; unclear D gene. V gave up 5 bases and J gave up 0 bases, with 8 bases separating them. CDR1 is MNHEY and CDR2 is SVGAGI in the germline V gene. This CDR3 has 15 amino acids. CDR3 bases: TGTGCCAGCAGTCCCCGGTCCTCTGGGGCCAACGTCCTGACTTTC. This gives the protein CASSPRSSGANVLTF.

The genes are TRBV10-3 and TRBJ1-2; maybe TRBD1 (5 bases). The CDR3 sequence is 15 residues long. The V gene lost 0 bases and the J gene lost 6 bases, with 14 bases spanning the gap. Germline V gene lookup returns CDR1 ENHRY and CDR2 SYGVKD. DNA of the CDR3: TGTGCCATCAGTGAGTCGTACAGGCCAGAGCATGGCTACACCTTC. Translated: CAISESYRPEHGYTF.

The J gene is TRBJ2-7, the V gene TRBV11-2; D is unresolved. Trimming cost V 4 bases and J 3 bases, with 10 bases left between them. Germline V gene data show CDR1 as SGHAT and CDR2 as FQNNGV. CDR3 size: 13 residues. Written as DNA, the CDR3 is TGTGCCAGCAGCTCAGGCCAGAGCTACGAGCAGTACTTC. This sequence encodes CASSSGQSYEQYF.

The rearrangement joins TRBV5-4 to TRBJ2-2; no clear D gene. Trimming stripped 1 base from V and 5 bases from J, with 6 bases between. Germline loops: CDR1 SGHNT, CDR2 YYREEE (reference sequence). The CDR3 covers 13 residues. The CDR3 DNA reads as TGTGCCAGCAGCTTGCCCCTAACCGGGGAGCTGTTTTTT. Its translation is CASSLPLTGELFF.

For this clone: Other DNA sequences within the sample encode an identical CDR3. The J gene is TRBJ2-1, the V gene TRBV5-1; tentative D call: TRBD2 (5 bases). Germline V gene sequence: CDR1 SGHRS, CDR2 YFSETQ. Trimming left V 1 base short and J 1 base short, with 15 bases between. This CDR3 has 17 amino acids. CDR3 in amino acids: CASSLMWRTSSYNEQFF. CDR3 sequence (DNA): TGCGCCAGCAGCTTGATGTGGCGTACTAGTTCCTACAATGAGCAGTTCTTC.

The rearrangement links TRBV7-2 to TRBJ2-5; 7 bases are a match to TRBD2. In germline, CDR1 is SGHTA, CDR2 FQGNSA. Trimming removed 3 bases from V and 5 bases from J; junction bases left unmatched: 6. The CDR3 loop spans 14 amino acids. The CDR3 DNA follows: TGTGCCAGCAGCTTCTGGGGGGGGGAGGAGACCCAGTACTTC. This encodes CASSFWGGEETQYF.

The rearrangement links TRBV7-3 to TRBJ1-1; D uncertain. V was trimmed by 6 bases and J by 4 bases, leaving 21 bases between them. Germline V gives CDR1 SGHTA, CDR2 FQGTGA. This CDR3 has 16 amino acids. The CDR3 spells CASSSFHSQVGTEAFF. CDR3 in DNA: TGTGCCAGCAGTTCTTTCCACAGTCAGGTCGGCACTGAAGCTTTCTTT.

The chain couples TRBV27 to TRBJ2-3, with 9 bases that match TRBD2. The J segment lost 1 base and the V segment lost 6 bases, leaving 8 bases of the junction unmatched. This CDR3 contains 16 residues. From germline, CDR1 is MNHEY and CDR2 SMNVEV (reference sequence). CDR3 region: CASRLMAGGRTDTQYF. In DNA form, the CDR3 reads TGTGCCAGCAGACTAATGGCGGGAGGGCGCACAGATACGCAGTATTTT.

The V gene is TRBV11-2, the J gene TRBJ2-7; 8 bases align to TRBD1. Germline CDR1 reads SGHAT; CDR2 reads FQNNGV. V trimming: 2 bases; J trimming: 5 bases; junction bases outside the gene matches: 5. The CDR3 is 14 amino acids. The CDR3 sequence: CASSLRQGANEQYF. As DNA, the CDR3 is TGTGCCAGCAGCTTACGTCAGGGGGCGAACGAGCAGTACTTC.